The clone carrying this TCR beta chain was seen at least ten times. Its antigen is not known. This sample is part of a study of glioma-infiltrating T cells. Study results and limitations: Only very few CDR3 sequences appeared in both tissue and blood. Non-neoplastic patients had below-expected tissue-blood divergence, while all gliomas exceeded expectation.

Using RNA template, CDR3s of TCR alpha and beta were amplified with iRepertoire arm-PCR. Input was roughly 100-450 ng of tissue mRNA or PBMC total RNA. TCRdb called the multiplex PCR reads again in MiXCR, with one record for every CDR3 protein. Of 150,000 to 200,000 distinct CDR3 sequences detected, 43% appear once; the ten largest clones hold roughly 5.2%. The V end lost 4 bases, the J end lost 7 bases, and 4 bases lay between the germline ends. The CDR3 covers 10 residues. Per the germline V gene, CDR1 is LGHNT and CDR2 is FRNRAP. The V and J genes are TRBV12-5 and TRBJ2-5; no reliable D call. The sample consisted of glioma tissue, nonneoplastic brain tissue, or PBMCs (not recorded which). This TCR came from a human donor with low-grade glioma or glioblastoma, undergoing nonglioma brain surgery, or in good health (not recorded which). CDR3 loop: CASGSGTQYF. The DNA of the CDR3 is TGTGCTAGTGGTTCCGGGACCCAGTACTTC.